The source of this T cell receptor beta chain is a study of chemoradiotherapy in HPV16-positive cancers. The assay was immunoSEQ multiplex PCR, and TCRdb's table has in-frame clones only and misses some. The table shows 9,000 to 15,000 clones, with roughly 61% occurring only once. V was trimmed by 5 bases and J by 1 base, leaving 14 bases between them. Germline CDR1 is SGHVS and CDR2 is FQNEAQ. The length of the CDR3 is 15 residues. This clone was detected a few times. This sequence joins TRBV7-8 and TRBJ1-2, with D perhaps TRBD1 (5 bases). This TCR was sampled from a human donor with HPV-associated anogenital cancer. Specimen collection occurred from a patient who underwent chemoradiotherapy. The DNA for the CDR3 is TGTGCCAGCAGCCCGTCGGGGAGGGGTAACTATGGCTACACCTTC. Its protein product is CASSPSGRGNYGYTF.